This is a list of T cell receptor beta chains from one sample in a study of blood T cell repertoires in COVID-19. Only in-frame clones appear in the TCRdb table, and some are missing; sequencing was by immunoSEQ multiplex PCR. Among under 250,000 clones, approximately 90% were seen once, and the ten largest hold about 9.9%. Specimen: peripheral blood. These TCRs come from a man aged 45 to 65 with COVID-19, enrolled during active disease. Both conserved end residues are part of each CDR3. Each record gives: CDR3 protein, J gene, V gene.

CDR3 protein: CASSYRDWTYEQYF
J gene: TRBJ2-7
V gene: TRBV19

CDR3 protein: CASSYSYDTEAFF
J gene: TRBJ1-1
V gene: TRBV6-6

CDR3 protein: CASSGQVNTEAFF
J gene: TRBJ1-1
V gene: TRBV18

CDR3 protein: CAGETSGGGGVTQYF
J gene: TRBJ2-3
V gene: TRBV30

CDR3 protein: CASSQAFPGELFF
J gene: TRBJ2-2
V gene: TRBV3-1/TRBV3-2

CDR3 protein: CAWSVSRTGVGDSPLHF
J gene: TRBJ1-6
V gene: TRBV30

CDR3 protein: CAWALNSGNTIYF
J gene: TRBJ1-3
V gene: TRBV30

CDR3 protein: CAWSDGWGETQYF
J gene: TRBJ2-5
V gene: TRBV30

CDR3 protein: CASSLAGQKNTEAFF
J gene: TRBJ1-1
V gene: TRBV5-5

CDR3 protein: CASSHGQNYEQYF
J gene: TRBJ2-7
V gene: TRBV18

CDR3 protein: CASEGAGVKNIQYF
J gene: TRBJ2-4
V gene: TRBV21-1

CDR3 protein: CASSFTQVSGTEAFF
J gene: TRBJ1-1
V gene: TRBV7-2

CDR3 protein: CASSFRGGDGYTF
J gene: TRBJ1-2
V gene: TRBV27

CDR3 protein: CASSVTGQGEYF
J gene: TRBJ2-7
V gene: TRBV10-1

CDR3 protein: CASSLGAKLQGGDGYTF
J gene: TRBJ1-2
V gene: TRBV5-4

CDR3 protein: CASSLWGDRYYEQYF
J gene: TRBJ2-7
V gene: TRBV5-1

CDR3 protein: CAISAVGQGTNYGYTF
J gene: TRBJ1-2
V gene: TRBV10-3

CDR3 protein: CASSPGQQIGQYF
J gene: TRBJ2-7
V gene: TRBV25-1

CDR3 protein: CASSSEGARSPLHF
J gene: TRBJ1-6
V gene: TRBV28

CDR3 protein: CASSPGLAGITDTQYF
J gene: TRBJ2-3
V gene: TRBV7-3

CDR3 protein: CASSIDKSSGNTIYF
J gene: TRBJ1-3
V gene: TRBV19

CDR3 protein: CASSLEENSPLHF
J gene: TRBJ1-6
V gene: TRBV7-2